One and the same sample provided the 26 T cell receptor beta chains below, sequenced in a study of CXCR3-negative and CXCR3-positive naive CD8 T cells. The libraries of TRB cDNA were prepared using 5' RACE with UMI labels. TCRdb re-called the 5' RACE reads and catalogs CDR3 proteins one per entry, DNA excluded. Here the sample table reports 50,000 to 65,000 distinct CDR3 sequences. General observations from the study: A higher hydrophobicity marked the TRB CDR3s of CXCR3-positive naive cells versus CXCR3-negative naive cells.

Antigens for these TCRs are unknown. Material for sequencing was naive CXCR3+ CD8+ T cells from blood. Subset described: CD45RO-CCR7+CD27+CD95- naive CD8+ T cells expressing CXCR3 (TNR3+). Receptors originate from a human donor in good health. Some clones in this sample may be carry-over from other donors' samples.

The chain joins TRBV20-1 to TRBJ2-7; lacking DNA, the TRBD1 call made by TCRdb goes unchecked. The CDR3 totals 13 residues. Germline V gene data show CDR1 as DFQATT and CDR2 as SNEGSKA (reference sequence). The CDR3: CSAPTWVGGEQYF.

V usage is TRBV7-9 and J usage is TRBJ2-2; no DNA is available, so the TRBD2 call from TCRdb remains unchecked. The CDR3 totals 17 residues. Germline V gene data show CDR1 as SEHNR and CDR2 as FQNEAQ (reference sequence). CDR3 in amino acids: CASSPTSGGLLDGELFF.

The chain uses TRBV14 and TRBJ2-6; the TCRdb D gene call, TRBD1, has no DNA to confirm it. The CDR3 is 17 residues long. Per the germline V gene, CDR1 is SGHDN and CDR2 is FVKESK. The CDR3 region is CASSPQGERLGANVLTF.

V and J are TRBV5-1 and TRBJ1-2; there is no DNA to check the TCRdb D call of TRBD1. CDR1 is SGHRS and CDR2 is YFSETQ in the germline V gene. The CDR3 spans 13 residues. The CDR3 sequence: CATRTSANYGYTF.

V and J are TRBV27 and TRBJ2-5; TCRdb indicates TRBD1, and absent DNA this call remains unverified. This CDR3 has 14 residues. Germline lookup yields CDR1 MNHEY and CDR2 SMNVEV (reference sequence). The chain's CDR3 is CASSLAGAAGTQYF.

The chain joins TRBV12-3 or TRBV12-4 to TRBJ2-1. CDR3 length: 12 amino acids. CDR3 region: CASSPVRYEQFF.

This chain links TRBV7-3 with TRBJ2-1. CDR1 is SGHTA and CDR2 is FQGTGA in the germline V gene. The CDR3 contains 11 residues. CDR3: CASSSSHEQFF. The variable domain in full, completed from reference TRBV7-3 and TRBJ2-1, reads GAGVSQTPSNKVTEKGKYVELRCDPISGHTALYWYRQSLGQGPEFLIYFQGTGAADDSGLPNDRFFAVRPEGSVSTLKIQRTERGDSAVYLCASSSSHEQFFGPGTRLTVL.

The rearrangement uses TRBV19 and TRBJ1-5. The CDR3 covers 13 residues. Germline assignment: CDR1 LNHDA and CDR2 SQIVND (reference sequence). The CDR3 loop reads CASTRQDNQPQHF.

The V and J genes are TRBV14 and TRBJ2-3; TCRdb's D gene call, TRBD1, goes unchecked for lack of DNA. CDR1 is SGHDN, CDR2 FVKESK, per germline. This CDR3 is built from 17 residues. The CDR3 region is CASSPASDGGTTDTQYF.

CDR3 sequence reads: CASSKAARGPGELFF. This sequence joins TRBV21-1 and TRBJ2-2; TCRdb's D gene call, TRBD1, goes unchecked for lack of DNA. TRBV21-1 is marked as a pseudogene. The length of the CDR3 is 15 residues.

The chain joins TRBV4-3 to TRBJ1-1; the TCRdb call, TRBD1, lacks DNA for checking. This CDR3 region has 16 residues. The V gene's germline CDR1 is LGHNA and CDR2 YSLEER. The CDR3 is CASSPGGRGESTEAFF.

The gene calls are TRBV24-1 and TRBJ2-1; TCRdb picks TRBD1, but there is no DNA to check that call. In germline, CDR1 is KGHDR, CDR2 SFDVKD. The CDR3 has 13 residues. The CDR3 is CATSAGANNEQFF.

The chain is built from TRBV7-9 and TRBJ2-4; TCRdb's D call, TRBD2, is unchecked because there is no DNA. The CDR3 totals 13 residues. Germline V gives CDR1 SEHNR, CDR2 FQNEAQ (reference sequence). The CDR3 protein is CASSSRGIDIQYF.

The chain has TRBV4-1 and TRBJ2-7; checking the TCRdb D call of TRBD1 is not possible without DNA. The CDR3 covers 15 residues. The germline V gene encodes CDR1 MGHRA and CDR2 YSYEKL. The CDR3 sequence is CASSQDRVGSYEQYF.

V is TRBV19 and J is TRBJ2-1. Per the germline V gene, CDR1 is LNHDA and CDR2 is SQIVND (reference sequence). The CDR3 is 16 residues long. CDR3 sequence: CASSRTAGGPYNEQFF.

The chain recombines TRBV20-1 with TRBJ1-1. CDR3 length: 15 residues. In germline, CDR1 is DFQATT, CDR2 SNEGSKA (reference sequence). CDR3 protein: CSAGMLFVGRPEAFF.

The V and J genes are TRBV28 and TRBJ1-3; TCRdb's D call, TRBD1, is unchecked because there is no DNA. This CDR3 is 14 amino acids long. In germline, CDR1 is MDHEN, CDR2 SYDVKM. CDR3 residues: CASSLLGQGNTIYF.

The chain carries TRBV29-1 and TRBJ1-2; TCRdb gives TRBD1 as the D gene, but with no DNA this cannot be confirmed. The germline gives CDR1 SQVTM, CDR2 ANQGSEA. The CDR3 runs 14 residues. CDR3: CSVPRGGRGYGYTF. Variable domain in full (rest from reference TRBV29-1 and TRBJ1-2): SAVISQKPSRDICQRGTSLTIQCQVDSQVTMMFWYRQQPGQSLTLIATANQGSEATYESGFVIDKFPISRPNLTFSTLTVSNMSPEDSSIYLCSVPRGGRGYGYTFGSGTRLTVV.

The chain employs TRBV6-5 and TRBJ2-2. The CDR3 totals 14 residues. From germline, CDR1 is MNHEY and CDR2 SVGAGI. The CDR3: CASSYYGQTGELFF.

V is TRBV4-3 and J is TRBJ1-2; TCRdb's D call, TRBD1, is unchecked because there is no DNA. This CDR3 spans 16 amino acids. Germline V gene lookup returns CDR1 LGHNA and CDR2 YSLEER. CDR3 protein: CASSQDGSGSFYGYTF.

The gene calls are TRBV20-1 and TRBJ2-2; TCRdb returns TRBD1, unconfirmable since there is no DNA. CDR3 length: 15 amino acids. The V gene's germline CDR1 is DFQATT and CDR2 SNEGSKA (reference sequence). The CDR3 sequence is CSARDLTGDTGELFF.

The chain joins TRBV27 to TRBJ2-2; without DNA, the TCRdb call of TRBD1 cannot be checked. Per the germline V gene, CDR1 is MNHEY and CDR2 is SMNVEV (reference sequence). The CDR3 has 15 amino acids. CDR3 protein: CASSLFGASAGELFF.

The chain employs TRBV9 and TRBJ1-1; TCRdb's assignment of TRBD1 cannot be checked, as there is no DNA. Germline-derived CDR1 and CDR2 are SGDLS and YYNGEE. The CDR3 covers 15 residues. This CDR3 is CASSHNEGINTEAFF.

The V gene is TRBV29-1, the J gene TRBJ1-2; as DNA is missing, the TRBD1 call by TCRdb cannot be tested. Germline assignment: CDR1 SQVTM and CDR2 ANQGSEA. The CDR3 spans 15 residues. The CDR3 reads CSVGPRQGDAYGYTF. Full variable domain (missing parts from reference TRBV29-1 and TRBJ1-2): SAVISQKPSRDICQRGTSLTIQCQVDSQVTMMFWYRQQPGQSLTLIATANQGSEATYESGFVIDKFPISRPNLTFSTLTVSNMSPEDSSIYLCSVGPRQGDAYGYTFGSGTRLTVV.

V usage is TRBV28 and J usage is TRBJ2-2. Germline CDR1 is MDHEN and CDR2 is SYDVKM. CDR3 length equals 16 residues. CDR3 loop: CASSSQGHSNTGELFF.

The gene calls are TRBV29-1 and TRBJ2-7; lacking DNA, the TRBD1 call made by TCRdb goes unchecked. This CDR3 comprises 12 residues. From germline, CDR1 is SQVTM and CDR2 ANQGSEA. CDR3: CSVLETGDEQYF.